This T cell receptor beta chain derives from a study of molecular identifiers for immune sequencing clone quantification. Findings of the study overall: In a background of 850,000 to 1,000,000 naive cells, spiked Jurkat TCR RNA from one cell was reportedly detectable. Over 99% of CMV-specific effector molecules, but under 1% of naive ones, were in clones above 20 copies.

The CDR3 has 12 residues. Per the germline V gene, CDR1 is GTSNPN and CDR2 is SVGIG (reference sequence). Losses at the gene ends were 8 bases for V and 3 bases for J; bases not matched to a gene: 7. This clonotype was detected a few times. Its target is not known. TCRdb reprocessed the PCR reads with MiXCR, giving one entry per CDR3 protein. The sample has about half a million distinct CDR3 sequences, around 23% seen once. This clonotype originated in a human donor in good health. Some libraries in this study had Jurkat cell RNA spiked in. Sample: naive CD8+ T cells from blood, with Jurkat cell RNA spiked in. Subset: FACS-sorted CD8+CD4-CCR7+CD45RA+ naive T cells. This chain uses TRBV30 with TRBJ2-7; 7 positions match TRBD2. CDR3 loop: CARGEGLYEQYF. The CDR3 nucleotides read TGTGCCCGTGGGGAGGGACTCTACGAGCAGTACTTC.